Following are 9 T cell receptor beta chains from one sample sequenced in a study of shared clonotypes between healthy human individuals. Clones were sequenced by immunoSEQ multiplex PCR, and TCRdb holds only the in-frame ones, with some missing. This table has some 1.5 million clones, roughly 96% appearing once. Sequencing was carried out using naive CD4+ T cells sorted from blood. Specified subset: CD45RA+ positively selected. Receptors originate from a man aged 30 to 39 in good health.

The CDR3 loop reads CASSEGAGLTDTQYF. The CDR3 nucleotides read TGTGCCAGCAGTGAGGGGGCCGGACTTACAGATACGCAGTATTTT. This sequence joins TRBV2 and TRBJ2-3, with D possibly being TRBD1 (6 bases). Germline V lookup: CDR1 SNHLY, CDR2 FYNNEI. Trimming removed 3 bases from V and 3 bases from J, with 13 bases in between. CDR3 length equals 15 residues. The complete variable domain, with remaining parts taken from reference TRBV2 and TRBJ2-3, reads EPEVTQTPSHQVTQMGQEVILRCVPISNHLYFYWYRQILGQKVEFLVSFYNNEISEKSEIFDDQFSVERPDGSNFTLKIRSTKLEDSAMYFCASSEGAGLTDTQYFGPGTRLTVL.

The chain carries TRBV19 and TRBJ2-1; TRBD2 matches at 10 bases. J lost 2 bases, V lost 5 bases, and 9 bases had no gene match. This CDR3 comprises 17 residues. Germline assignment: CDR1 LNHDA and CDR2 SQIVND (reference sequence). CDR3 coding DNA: TGTGCCAGTAGTTATAGTCCCCTAGCGGGGGCCTACAATGAGCAGTTCTTC. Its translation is CASSYSPLAGAYNEQFF.

The DNA for the CDR3 is TGTGCCAGCAGCTTAGGGCCGGGACAGGGTAACTCTGGAAACACCATATATTTT. Translating it yields CASSLGPGQGNSGNTIYF. V and J are TRBV7-6 and TRBJ1-3; TRBD1 matches at 9 bases. This CDR3 is 18 amino acids long. Germline CDR1 and CDR2: SGHVS and FNYEAQ. The ends lost 1 base at V and 0 bases at J; junction bases unmatched: 7.

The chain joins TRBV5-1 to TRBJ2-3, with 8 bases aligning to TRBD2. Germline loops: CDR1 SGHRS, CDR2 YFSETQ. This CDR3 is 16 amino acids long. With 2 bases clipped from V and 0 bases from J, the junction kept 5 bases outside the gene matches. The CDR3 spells CASSLTGTRSTDTQYF. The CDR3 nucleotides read TGCGCCAGCAGCTTAACCGGGACTAGAAGCACAGATACGCAGTATTTT.

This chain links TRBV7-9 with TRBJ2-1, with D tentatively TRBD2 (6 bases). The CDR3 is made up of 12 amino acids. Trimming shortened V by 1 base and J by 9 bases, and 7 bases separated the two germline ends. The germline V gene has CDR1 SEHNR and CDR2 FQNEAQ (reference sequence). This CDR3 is CASSLGGGEQFF. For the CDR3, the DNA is TGTGCCAGCAGCTTAGGGGGAGGTGAGCAGTTCTTC.

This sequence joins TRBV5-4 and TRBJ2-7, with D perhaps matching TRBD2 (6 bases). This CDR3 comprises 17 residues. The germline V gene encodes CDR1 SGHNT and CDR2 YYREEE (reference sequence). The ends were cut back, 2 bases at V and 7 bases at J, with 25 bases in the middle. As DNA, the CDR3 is TGTGCCAGCAGCTTTGGGGGGAGAGGGCCCCGTCTAGGGGAGCAGTACTTC. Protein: CASSFGGRGPRLGEQYF.

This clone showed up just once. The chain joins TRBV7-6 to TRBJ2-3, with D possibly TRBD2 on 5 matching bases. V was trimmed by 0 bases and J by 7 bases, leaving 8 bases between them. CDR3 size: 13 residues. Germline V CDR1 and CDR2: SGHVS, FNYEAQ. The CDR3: CASSLAGDYTQYF. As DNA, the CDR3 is TGTGCCAGCAGCTTAGCCGGGGATTATACGCAGTATTTT.

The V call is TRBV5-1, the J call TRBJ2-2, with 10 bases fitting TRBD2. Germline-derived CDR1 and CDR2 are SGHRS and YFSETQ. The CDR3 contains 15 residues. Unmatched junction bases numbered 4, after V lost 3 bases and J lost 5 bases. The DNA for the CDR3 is TGCGCCAGCAGCTCGCTAGCGGGAGATACCGGGGAGCTGTTTTTT. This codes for CASSSLAGDTGELFF. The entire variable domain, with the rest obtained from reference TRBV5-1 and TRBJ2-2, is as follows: KAGVTQTPRYLIKTRGQQVTLSCSPISGHRSVSWYQQTPGQGLQFLFEYFSETQRNKGNFPGRFSGRQFSNSRSEMNVSTLELGDSALYLCASSSLAGDTGELFFGEGSRLTVL.

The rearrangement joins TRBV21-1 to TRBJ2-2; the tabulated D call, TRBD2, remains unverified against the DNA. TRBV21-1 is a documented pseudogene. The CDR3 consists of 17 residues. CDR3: CASSIESGYDDTGELFF. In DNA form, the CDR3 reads TGTGCCAGCAGCATCGAATCGGGATACGACGACACCGGGGAGCTGTTTTTT.